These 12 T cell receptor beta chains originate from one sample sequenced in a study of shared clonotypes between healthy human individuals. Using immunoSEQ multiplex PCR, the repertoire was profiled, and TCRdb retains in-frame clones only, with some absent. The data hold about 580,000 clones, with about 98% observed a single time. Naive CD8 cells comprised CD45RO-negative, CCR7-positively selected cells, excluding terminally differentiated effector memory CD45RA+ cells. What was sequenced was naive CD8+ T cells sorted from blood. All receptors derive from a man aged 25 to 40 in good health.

In DNA form, the CDR3 reads TGCGCCAGCAGTGAGAGGACTAGCGGGATCCTCAATGAGCAGTTCTTC. Protein sequence: CASSERTSGILNEQFF. The chain carries TRBV10-1 and TRBJ2-1; 12 bases match TRBD2. Trimming cost V 2 bases and J 6 bases; bases outside gene matches: 5. The CDR3 spans 16 residues. From germline, CDR1 is WNHNN and CDR2 SYGVQD (reference sequence).

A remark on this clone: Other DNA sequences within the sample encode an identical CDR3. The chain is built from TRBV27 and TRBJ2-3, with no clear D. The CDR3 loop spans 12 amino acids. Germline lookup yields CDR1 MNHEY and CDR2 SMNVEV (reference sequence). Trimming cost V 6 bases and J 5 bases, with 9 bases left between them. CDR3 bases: TGTGCCAGCAGCCCCGCAGGAGATACGCAGTATTTT. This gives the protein CASSPAGDTQYF.

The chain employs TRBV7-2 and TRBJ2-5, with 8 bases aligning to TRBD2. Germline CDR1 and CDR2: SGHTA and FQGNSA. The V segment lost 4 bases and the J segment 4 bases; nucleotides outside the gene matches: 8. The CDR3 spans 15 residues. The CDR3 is CASSSGLGVGETQYF. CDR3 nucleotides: TGTGCCAGCAGCTCGGGACTAGGGGTTGGAGAGACCCAGTACTTC.

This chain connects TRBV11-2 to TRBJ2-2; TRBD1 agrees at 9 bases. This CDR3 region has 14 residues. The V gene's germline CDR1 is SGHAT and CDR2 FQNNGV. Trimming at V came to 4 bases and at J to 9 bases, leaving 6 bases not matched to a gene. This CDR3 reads CASSSGQGIWELFF. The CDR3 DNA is TGTGCCAGCAGCTCGGGACAGGGCATCTGGGAGCTGTTTTTT.

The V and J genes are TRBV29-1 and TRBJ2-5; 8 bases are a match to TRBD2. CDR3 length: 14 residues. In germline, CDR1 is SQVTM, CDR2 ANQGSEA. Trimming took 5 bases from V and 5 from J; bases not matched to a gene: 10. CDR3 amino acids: CSVTREAGVETQYF. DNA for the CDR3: TGCAGCGTTACCCGAGAAGCGGGAGTTGAGACCCAGTACTTC.

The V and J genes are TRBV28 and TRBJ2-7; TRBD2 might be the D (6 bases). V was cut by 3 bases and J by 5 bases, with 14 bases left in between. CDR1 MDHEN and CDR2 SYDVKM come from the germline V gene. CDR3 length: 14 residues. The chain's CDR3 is CASSFGGRMDEQYF. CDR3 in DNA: TGTGCCAGCAGTTTTGGGGGGAGAATGGACGAGCAGTACTTC.

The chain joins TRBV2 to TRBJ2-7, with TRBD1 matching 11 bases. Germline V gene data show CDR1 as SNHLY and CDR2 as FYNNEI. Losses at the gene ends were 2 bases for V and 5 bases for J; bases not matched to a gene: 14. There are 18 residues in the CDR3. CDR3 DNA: TGTGCCAGCAGTGAAACGCGCGTTGGACAGGGGGCTCGGAACGAGCAGTACTTC. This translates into CASSETRVGQGARNEQYF. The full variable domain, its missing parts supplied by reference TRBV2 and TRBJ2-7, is EPEVTQTPSHQVTQMGQEVILRCVPISNHLYFYWYRQILGQKVEFLVSFYNNEISEKSEIFDDQFSVERPDGSNFTLKIRSTKLEDSAMYFCASSETRVGQGARNEQYFGPGTRLTVT.

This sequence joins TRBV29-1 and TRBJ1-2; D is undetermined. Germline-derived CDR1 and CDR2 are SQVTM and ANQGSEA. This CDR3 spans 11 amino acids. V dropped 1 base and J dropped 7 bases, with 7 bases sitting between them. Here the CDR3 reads CSVEVRSGYTF. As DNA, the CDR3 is TGCAGCGTTGAAGTTCGCAGTGGCTACACCTTC.

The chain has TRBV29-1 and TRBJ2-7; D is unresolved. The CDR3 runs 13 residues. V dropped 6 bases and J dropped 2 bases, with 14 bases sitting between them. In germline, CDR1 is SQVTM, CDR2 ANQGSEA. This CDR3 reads CSVVPDGAYEQYF. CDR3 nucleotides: TGCAGCGTCGTCCCGGACGGCGCCTACGAGCAGTACTTC.

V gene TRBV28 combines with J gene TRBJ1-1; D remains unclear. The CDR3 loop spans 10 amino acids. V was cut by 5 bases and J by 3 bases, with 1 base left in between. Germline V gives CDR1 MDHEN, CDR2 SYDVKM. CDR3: CASSHTEAFF. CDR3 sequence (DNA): TGTGCCAGCAGTCACACTGAAGCTTTCTTT.

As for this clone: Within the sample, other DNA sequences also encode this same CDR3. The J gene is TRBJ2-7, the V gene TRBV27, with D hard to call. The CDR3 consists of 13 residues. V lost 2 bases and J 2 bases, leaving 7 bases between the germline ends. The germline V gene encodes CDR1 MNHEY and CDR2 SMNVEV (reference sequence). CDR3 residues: CASSLSLPYEQYF. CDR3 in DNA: TGTGCCAGCAGTTTAAGCTTACCCTACGAGCAGTACTTC.

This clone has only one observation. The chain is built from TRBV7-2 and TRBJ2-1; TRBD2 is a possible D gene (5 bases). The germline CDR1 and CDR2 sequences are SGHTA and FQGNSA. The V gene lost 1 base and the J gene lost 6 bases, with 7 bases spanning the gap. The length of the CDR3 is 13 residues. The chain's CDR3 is CASSLEGANEQFF. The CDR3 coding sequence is TGTGCCAGCAGCTTAGAGGGAGCCAATGAGCAGTTCTTC.